The text below deals with one T cell receptor (beta chain). Because the CDR3's place on the DNA is in doubt, the DNA is left out and the CDR3 is given as listed by TCRdb. Germline CDR1 is SGHRS and CDR2 is YFSETQ. The CDR3 spans 15 residues, counting both ends. The source of the sample is a study of shared clonotypes between healthy human individuals. The protocol was immunoSEQ multiplex PCR, while the TCRdb copy is restricted to in-frame clones and leaves out a portion. In the table there are roughly 700,000 clones, roughly 70% of which are singletons. The TCR was taken from a woman aged 25 to 39 in good health. This chain uses TRBV5-1 with TRBJ2-7; whether TRBD1, the table's D call, matches the DNA was not checked. The sequencing input was memory CD4+ T cells sorted from blood. Subset defined: CD45RA-negative fraction. The CDR3 loop reads CASSSSSFFIREQYF.